The clone carrying this T cell receptor (beta chain) was found once. Its antigen is unknown. Germline loops: CDR1 LNHDA, CDR2 SQIVND (reference sequence). The CDR3 contains 13 residues. Trimming removed 7 bases from V and 0 bases from J, with 6 bases in between. Assay execution took place at the deep level. TCRdb keeps only in-frame clones here, not all; method: immunoSEQ multiplex PCR. The sample shows 1.4 million to 1.5 million clones, 96% of them seen only once. Division of CD4+ cells produced a CD45RA+ naive subset and a CD45RA-negative memory subset. This sample was taken from a study of shared clonotypes between healthy human individuals. General observations from the study: Naive CD4 clonotype sharing across a few donors was approximately 5.2%.

The chain combines TRBV19 with TRBJ2-2, with D uncertain. Sequenced input: naive CD4+ T cells sorted from blood. Subset noted: CD45RA+ positively selected. This clonotype originated in a young man in good health. The CDR3 sequence: CASKRANTGELFF. CDR3 nucleotide sequence: TGTGCCAGTAAAAGGGCGAACACCGGGGAGCTGTTTTTT.